Reported below is one T cell receptor (beta chain). The clone's antigen remains unknown. No much larger clonotype is one base removed from it; base qualities were not supplied. To sequence the TCRbeta CDR3 region, genomic DNA was isolated from the sorted cells. The immunoSEQ Assay was used for sequencing of TCRbeta CDR3 regions. Held by TCRdb, this immuneACCESS table contains in-frame sequences only and omits some clones. Under half of the omission traces to an unresolved V gene where checked; the cause of the rest is unknown. For this sample there are tens of thousands of clones; about 87% appear just once. Of the sample, around 15% falls within the top ten clones. This sample is part of a study of OX40 agonist ivuxolimab in advanced cancers. Broadly, across the study: Ivuxolimab was an agonistic, fully human IgG2 monoclonal antibody directed against OX40 (CD134), a costimulatory receptor. Partial responses were achieved by three dose-escalation patients, of whom one had hepatocellular carcinoma and two had cutaneous melanoma. The point of sequencing TCRbeta in the periphery was to test whether ivuxolimab changed TCR sequence diversity and drove clonal T-cell expansion. In the dose-escalation cohort, about four fifths of patients were male, and the mean age was roughly 60 years with a range of roughly 20 to 79. The monotherapy dose-escalation portion (N of about 50 patients) of the phase I ivuxolimab trial is reported in the paper. Intravenous ivuxolimab was administered to patients every 2 weeks at six dose levels: 0.01, 0.1, 0.3, 1.5, 3 and 10 mg/kg. Of the roughly 51 patients in dose escalation, some 19 had hepatocellular carcinoma, approximately 15 had melanoma, 9 had renal cell carcinoma and 9 had head and neck cancer. Patients were allowed to have had prior anti-PD-1, anti-PD-L1 or anti-CTLA-4 therapy, and 40% to 45% of the dose-escalation patients had previously received checkpoint inhibitors. The study at large found these results: After ivuxolimab, CD8+ T cells had more expanded clones than CD4+ T cells on average. Low levels of normalized T-cell clonal expansion were also shown by some nonresponding patients. At doses from 0.1 to 3.0 mg/kg, clonal expansion was seen in both CD4+ and CD8+ blood T cells between baseline and week 6. In partial responders in the 0.1-3.0 mg/kg groups, normalized peripheral clonal expansion was found to be among the lowest, especially among CD8+ T cells. The antigen specificity of the clonally expanded peripheral T cells was not determined.

CDR1 and CDR2 (LNHDA, SQIVND) derive from the germline V gene (reference sequence). V loses 3 bases at its end and J loses 2 bases; junction bases beyond the gene matches: 3. From its cysteine to its phenylalanine, the CDR3 spans 15 amino acids. Left in the record is the CDR3 DNA by itself, 45 bases read in frame from the first base. The trial excluded patients who had a history of autoimmune disease or were on systemic immunosuppression. Peripheral blood for TCR sequencing was collected from all dose cohorts at baseline, on cycle 4 day 1, and on cycle 7 day 1. The samples were taken from a phase I, first-in-human, multicenter, open-label dose-escalation trial of ivuxolimab. Adults with locally advanced or metastatic melanoma, renal cell carcinoma, hepatocellular carcinoma or head and neck squamous cell carcinoma were enrolled in the trial. Before TCR sequencing, CD4+ T cells and CD8+ T cells from peripheral blood were sorted into separate populations.

Sequencing used CD4+ or CD8+ T cells sorted from blood, obtained in a trial of the OX40 agonist ivuxolimab. The V and J segments used are TRBV19 and TRBJ2-1; a stretch of 8 junction bases matches TRBD2. This receptor was obtained from an adult with an advanced solid tumor such as melanoma, head and neck, liver or kidney cancer. CDR3 loop: CASSISGGPYNEQFF. Read as DNA, the sequence is TGTGCCAGTAGTATCAGCGGGGGCCCCTACAATGAGCAGTTCTTC.